Listed here is a single T cell receptor beta chain. This specimen comes from a study of T cells in tumors after PD-1 blockade. Study-wide context: Either cemiplimab 350 mg every 2 weeks or pembrolizumab 200 mg every 3 weeks was given. A subset received ongoing vismodegib 150 mg daily alongside anti-PD-1 therapy.

Germline lookup yields CDR1 LNHNV and CDR2 YYDKDF (reference sequence). There are 16 residues in the CDR3. V dropped 3 bases and J dropped 2; count of bases not matched to a gene: 8. Data came from immunoSEQ multiplex PCR; TCRdb stores just in-frame clones and leaves some out. The data contain 61,000 or so clones, about four fifths of them singletons. Sequences were derived from PBMCs, sampled before anti-PD-1 treatment. The chain joins TRBV15 to TRBJ2-3; 7 bases line up with TRBD2. This TCR derives from a human donor with basal cell carcinoma. The CDR3 loop is CATSSLAEGYTDTQYF. The CDR3 DNA reads TGTGCCACCAGCAGCCTAGCGGAGGGTTACACAGATACGCAGTATTTT.